The next 14 T cell receptor beta chains were all read from a single sample in a study of T-cell reconstitution after alpha-beta-depleted transplantation in children. Unique molecular identifiers featured in how the TCRbeta library was prepared. From the PCR reads, TCRdb called clonotypes with MiXCR, one entry per CDR3 protein. The table has about 500,000 distinct CDR3 sequences, over 10% seen once; the top ten hold approximately 14%. The starting material was PBMCs, mostly from graft donor cells, obtained 180 days after TCRalphabeta/CD19-depleted stem cell transplant. The receptor source for this set is a female patient aged 2 to 10 who had a stem cell transplant for aplastic anemia, so the T cells may come from the graft donor.

The V call is TRBV7-6, the J call TRBJ2-6, with D hard to call. The germline CDR1 and CDR2 sequences are SGHVS and FNYEAQ. The CDR3 spans 15 residues. Deletions cut 1 base from V and 4 bases from J, with 8 bases between. The CDR3 bases are TGTGCCAGCAGCTTAGGGGAAGCCGGGGCCAACGTCCTGACTTTC. Encoded protein: CASSLGEAGANVLTF.

Turning to this clonotype: Because it lacks the conserved phenylalanine or tryptophan at the end, this CDR3 is likely a read error. The DNA is omitted, as the CDR3 cannot be located on it reliably, and the CDR3 follows TCRdb's listing. This rearrangement joins TRBV20-1 to TRBJ2-1. The CDR3 is 9 amino acids long, termini counted. Germline V gene lookup returns CDR1 DFQATT and CDR2 SNEGSKA (reference sequence). CDR3 amino acids: CSARDLREI.

At least ten counts were recorded for this clonotype. The rearrangement uses TRBV20-1 and TRBJ2-1; D is uncertain. The CDR3 runs 13 residues. The V end was cut by 0 bases, the J end by 3 bases, with 6 bases between. Germline loops: CDR1 DFQATT, CDR2 SNEGSKA (reference sequence). The CDR3 DNA is TGCAGTGCTAGAGATAACAACTACAATGAGCAGTTCTTC. Protein product: CSARDNNYNEQFF.

This clonotype showed up many times. The chain joins TRBV7-9 to TRBJ1-2; D not resolved. This CDR3 has 15 residues. Trimming removed 5 bases from V and 5 bases from J, with 18 bases in between. CDR1 and CDR2 from the germline V gene are SEHNR and FQNEAQ (reference sequence). CDR3 nucleotides: TGTGCCAGCAGCCCATACCGGGCCCCTGCTTATGGCTACACCTTC. This encodes CASSPYRAPAYGYTF. The full variable domain, in which reference TRBV7-9 and TRBJ1-2 provide the parts outside the CDR3, is DTGVSQNPRHKITKRGQNVTFRCDPISEHNRLYWYRQTLGQGPEFLTYFQNEAQLEKSRLLSDRFSAERPKGSFSTLEIQRTEQGDSAMYLCASSPYRAPAYGYTFGSGTRLTVV.

The rearrangement links TRBV6-5 to TRBJ1-2; D is uncertain. Looked up from germline, CDR1 is MNHEY and CDR2 is SVGAGI. CDR3 length: 14 amino acids. Between the trimmed V and J ends, which lost 0 bases and 6 bases, there was a span of 11 bases. CDR3 residues: CASSYSGTTDGYTF. The CDR3 DNA reads as TGTGCCAGCAGTTACTCGGGCACCACGGATGGCTACACCTTC.

This clonotype was found many times. Just one base apart from a much larger clone, this may be a read error. J is TRBJ2-1 and V is TRBV12-3 or TRBV12-4; 16 nucleotides align to TRBD2. CDR3 length equals 18 residues. In DNA form, the CDR3 reads TGTACCAGCAGCAAGGGACTAGCGGGAGGGCCAATTCACAATGAGCAGTTCTTC. It codes for CTSSKGLAGGPIHNEQFF.

A few counts support this clonotype. This chain connects TRBV3-1 to TRBJ2-7, with D perhaps given as TRBD1 or TRBD2 (5 bases each). Per germline, CDR1 LGHDT and CDR2 YNNKEL (reference sequence). V was clipped by 1 base and J by 4 bases, with 23 bases between them. The length of the CDR3 is 18 residues. The CDR3 sequence: CASSQGFGTSTIAYEQYF. CDR3 bases: TGTGCCAGCAGCCAAGGATTTGGGACGAGCACGATCGCTTACGAGCAGTACTTC.

Ten or more counts support this clonotype. The V gene is TRBV7-9, the J gene TRBJ2-7, with D unclear. The length of the CDR3 is 14 residues. V lost 1 base and J 2 bases, leaving 9 bases between the germline ends. The germline gives CDR1 SEHNR, CDR2 FQNEAQ (reference sequence). The CDR3 loop is CASSLGTATYEQYV. DNA for the CDR3: TGTGCCAGCAGCTTAGGGACCGCTACCTACGAGCAGTACGTC.

This chain joins TRBV29-1 and TRBJ1-2; 9 nucleotides match TRBD1. V shed 3 bases, J shed 8 bases, and the junction held 7 bases outside the gene matches. The germline gives CDR1 SQVTM, CDR2 ANQGSEA. This CDR3 has 13 residues. The CDR3 reads CSVEVGQGDGYTF. CDR3 bases: TGCAGCGTTGAGGTGGGACAGGGTGACGGCTACACCTTC.

The V gene is TRBV6-5, the J gene TRBJ2-7, with TRBD1 matching 9 bases. Germline lookup yields CDR1 MNHEY and CDR2 SVGAGI. Trimming took 2 bases from V and 5 from J; bases not matched to a gene: 10. CDR3 size: 16 residues. CDR3: CASSYGPGQGNHEQYV. For the CDR3, the DNA is TGTGCCAGCAGTTACGGACCGGGACAGGGCAATCACGAGCAGTACGTC.

CDR3 in amino acids: CATSDIRGGNEQFF. Written as DNA, the CDR3 is TGTGCCACCAGTGATATACGCGGGGGGAATGAGCAGTTCTTC. The V call is TRBV15, the J call TRBJ2-1; 8 bases are shared with TRBD2. Germline V CDR1 and CDR2: LNHNV, YYDKDF (reference sequence). The J segment lost 7 bases and the V segment lost 6 bases, leaving 8 bases of the junction unmatched. CDR3 length equals 14 residues.

This clonotype was counted only a few times. V gene TRBV12-3 or TRBV12-4 combines with J gene TRBJ1-1; TRBD1 agrees at 7 bases. The V gene end was trimmed by 7 bases and the J gene end by 4 bases; junction bases not matched to a gene: 9. This CDR3 has 14 amino acids. The CDR3 reads CASNDRAGGTEAFF. The CDR3 DNA reads as TGTGCCAGCAATGACAGGGCGGGGGGCACTGAAGCTTTCTTT.

This clonotype was counted between two and nine times. The junction differs from germline at one of its ends, possibly a read error. The chain joins TRBV12-3 or TRBV12-4 to TRBJ2-3, with 12 bases fitting TRBD2. This CDR3 has 14 amino acids. CDR3: CASSPQTSGRGGDF. For the CDR3, the DNA is TGTGCCAGCAGTCCCCAGACTAGCGGGAGAGGGGGAGATTTT.

This clonotype has only a few counts. The chain carries TRBV29-1 and TRBJ2-7, with 7 bases identical to TRBD1. Germline trimming cut 8 bases from V and 4 bases from J; bases unmatched to any gene: 8. CDR3 size: 12 residues. Germline CDR1 is SQVTM and CDR2 is ANQGSEA. As DNA, the CDR3 is TGCAGCAGGACAGGAGTGGTATACGAGCAGTACGTC. Protein sequence: CSRTGVVYEQYV.